This record covers a single T cell receptor (beta chain). Its antigen is unidentified. As to time point: persistent/refractory GD, antithyroid drugs over 5 years with positive TRAb. From PBMCs, RNA was extracted and then used to make the TCR library. Peripheral blood, at about 8.9 milliliters, went into EDTA tubes. The CDR3 totals 15 residues. The germline gives CDR1 LNHDA, CDR2 SQIVND (reference sequence). V lost 7 bases and J lost 2; bases outside the gene matches: 8. iRepertoire HTBI primers and Arm-PCR of CDR3 regions built TCR beta libraries. TCRdb itself ran the multiplex PCR reads through MiXCR, one entry per CDR3 protein. The sample yields more than 650,000 distinct CDR3 sequences, around 32% seen once. This specimen comes from a study of regulatory T cells in long-lasting Graves disease. Study outcomes and limitations: Persistent cases of Graves' showed reduced TCR diversity relative to newly diagnosed patients. Only a small sample size was used, which may have cut accuracy.

The receptor was isolated from a female donor with Graves disease. V and J are TRBV19 and TRBJ1-2; 9 bases are shared with TRBD1. The material sequenced was peripheral blood mononuclear cells (PBMCs), taken when the disease was refractory, from a patient treated with antithyroid drugs. CDR3 amino acids: CASTHRDRVNYGYTF. CDR3 nucleotides: TGTGCCAGTACCCACCGGGACAGGGTGAACTATGGCTACACCTTC.